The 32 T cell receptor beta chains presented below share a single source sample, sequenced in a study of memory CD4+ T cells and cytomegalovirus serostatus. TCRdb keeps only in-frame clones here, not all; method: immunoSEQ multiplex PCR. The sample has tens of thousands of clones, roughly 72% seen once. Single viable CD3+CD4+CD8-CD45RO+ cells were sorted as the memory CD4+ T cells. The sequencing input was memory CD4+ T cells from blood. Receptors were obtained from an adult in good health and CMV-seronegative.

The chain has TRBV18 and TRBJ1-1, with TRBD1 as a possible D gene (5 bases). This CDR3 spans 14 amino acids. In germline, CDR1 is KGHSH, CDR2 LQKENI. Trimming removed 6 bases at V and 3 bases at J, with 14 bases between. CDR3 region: CASSLGRGDTEAFF. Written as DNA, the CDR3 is TGTGCCAGCTCCCTAGGACGGGGGGACACTGAAGCTTTCTTT. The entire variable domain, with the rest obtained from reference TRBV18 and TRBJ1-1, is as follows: NAGVMQNPRHLVRRRGQEARLRCSPMKGHSHVYWYRQLPEEGLKFMVYLQKENIIDESGMPKERFSAEFPKEGPSILRIQQVVRGDSAAYFCASSLGRGDTEAFFGQGTRLTVV.

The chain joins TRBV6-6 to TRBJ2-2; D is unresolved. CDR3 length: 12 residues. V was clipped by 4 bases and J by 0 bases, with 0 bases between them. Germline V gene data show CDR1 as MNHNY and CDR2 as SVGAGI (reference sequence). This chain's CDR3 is CASSSNTGELFF. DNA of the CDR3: TGTGCCAGCAGTTCGAACACCGGGGAGCTGTTTTTT.

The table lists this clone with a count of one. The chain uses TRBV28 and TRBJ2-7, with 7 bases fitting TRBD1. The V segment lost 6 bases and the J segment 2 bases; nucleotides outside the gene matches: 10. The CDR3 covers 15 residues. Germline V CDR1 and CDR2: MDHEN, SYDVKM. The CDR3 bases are TGTGCCAGCAGCCCAATGACAGGGCGAACCTACGAGCAGTACTTC. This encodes CASSPMTGRTYEQYF.

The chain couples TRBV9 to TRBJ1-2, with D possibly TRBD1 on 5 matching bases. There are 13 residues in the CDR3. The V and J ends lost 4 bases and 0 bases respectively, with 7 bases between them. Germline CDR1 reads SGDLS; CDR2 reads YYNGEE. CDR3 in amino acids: CASSSQANYGYTF. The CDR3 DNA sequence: TGTGCCAGCAGCTCACAGGCTAACTATGGCTACACCTTC.

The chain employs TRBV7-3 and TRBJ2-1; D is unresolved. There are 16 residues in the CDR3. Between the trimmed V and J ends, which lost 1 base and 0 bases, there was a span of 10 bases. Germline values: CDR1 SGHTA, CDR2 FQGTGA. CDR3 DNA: TGTGCCAGCAGCTTAATGGGCGGCCTCTCCTACAATGAGCAGTTCTTC. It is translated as CASSLMGGLSYNEQFF.

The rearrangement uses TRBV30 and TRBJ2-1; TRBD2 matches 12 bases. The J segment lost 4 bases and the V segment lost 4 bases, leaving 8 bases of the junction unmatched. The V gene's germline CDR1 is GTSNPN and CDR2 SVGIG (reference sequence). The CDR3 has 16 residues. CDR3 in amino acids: CAWTRTSGVFYNEQFF. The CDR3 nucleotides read TGTGCCTGGACCCGGACTAGCGGGGTGTTTTACAATGAGCAGTTCTTC. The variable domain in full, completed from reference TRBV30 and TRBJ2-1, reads SQTIHQWPATLVQPVGSPLSLECTVEGTSNPNLYWYRQAAGRGLQLLFYSVGIGQISSEVPQNLSASRPQDRQFILSSKKLLLSDSGFYLCAWTRTSGVFYNEQFFGPGTRLTVL.

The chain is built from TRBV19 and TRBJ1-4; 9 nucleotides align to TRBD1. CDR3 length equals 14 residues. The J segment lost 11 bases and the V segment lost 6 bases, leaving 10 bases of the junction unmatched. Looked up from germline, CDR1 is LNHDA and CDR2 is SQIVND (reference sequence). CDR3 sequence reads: CASRDRGQGDKLFF. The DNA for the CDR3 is TGTGCCAGTAGGGACCGGGGACAGGGAGACAAACTGTTTTTT. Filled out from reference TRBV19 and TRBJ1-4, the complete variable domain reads DGGITQSPKYLFRKEGQNVTLSCEQNLNHDAMYWYRQDPGQGLRLIYYSQIVNDFQKGDIAEGYSVSREKKESFPLTVTSAQKNPTAFYLCASRDRGQGDKLFFGSGTQLSVL.

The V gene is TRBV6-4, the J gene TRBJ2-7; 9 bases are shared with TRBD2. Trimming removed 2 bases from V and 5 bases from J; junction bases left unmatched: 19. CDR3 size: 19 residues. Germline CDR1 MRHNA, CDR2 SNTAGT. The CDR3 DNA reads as TGTGCCAGCAGTGACCCGCCCCCCTCCTTACTAGCGGGTATTGACGAGCAGTACTTC. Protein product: CASSDPPPSLLAGIDEQYF.

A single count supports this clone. CDR3 loop: CASSLYSGFDGYTF. The DNA for the CDR3 is TGTGCCAGCAGCTTGTATTCAGGGTTCGATGGCTACACCTTC. The chain carries TRBV7-2 and TRBJ1-2; the D gene is possibly TRBD1 (5 bases). The CDR3 consists of 14 residues. Germline V lookup: CDR1 SGHTA, CDR2 FQGNSA. V was pared by 3 bases and J by 6 bases, with 14 bases between. The full variable domain, completed using reference TRBV7-2 and TRBJ1-2, is GAGVSQSPSNKVTEKGKDVELRCDPISGHTALYWYRQSLGQGLEFLIYFQGNSAPDKSGLPSDRFSAERTGGSVSTLTIQRTQQEDSAVYLCASSLYSGFDGYTFGSGTRLTVV.

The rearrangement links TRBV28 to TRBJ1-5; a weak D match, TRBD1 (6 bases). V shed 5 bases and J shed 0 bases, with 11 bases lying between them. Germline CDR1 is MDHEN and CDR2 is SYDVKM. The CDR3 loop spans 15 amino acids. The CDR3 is CASSKGGYSNQPQHF. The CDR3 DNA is TGTGCCAGCAGTAAAGGGGGGTATAGCAATCAGCCCCAGCATTTT.

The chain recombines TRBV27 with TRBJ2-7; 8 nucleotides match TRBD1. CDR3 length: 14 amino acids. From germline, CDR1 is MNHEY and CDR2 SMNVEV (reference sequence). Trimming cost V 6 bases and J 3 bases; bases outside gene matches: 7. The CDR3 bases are TGTGCCAGCAGGGACAGGGCGGAGGGCTACGAGCAGTACTTC. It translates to CASRDRAEGYEQYF.

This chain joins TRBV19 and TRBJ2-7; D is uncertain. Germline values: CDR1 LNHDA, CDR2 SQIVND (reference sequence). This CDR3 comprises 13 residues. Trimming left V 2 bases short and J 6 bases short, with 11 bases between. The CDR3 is CASSIFGRVEQYF. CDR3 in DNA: TGTGCCAGTAGTATATTTGGGCGAGTCGAGCAGTACTTC. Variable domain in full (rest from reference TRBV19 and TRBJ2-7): DGGITQSPKYLFRKEGQNVTLSCEQNLNHDAMYWYRQDPGQGLRLIYYSQIVNDFQKGDIAEGYSVSREKKESFPLTVTSAQKNPTAFYLCASSIFGRVEQYFGPGTRLTVT.

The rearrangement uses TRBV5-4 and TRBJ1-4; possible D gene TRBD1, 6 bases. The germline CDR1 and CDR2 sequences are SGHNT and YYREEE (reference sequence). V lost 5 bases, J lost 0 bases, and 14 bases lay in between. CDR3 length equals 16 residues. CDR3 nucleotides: TGTGCCAGCAGTCGTCAGACAGGAGCAACTAATGAAAAACTGTTTTTT. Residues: CASSRQTGATNEKLFF.

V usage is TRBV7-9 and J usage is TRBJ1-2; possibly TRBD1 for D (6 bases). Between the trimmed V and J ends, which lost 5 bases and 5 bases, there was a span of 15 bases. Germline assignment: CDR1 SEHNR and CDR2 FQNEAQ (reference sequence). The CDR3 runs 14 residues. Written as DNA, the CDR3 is TGTGCCAGCAGCCCATTCACAGGGACGTATGGCTACACCTTC. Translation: CASSPFTGTYGYTF.

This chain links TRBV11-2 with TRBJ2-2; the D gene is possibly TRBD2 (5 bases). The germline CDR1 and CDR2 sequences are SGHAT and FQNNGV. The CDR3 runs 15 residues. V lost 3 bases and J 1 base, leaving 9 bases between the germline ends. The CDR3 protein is CASSLVGRNTGELFF. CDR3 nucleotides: TGTGCCAGCAGCTTGGTTGGGAGGAACACCGGGGAGCTGTTTTTT.

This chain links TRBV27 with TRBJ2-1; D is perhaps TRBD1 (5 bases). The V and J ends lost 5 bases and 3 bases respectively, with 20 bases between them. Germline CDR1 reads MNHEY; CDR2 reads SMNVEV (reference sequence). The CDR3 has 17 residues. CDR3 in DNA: TGTGCCAGCAGTCACTTAAAGGGGCGCTCAGACTACAATGAGCAGTTCTTC. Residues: CASSHLKGRSDYNEQFF.

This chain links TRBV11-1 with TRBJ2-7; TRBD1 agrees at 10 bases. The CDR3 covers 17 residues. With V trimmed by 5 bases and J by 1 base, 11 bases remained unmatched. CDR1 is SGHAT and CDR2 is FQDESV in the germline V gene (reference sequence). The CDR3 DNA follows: TGTGCCAGCAGCAACCGGGACAGGGGTCTTCCTTCCTACGAGCAGTACTTC. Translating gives CASSNRDRGLPSYEQYF.

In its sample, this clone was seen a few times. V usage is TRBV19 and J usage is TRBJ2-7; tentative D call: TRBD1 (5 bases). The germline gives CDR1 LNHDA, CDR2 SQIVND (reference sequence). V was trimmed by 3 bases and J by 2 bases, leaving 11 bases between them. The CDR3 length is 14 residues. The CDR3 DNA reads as TGTGCCAGTAGTATCCAGGGTAACACCTACGAGCAGTACTTC. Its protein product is CASSIQGNTYEQYF.

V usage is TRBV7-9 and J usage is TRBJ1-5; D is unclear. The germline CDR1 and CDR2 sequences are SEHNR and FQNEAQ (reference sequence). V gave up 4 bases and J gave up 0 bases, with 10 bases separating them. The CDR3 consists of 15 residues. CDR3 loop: CASSCPIDSNQPQHF. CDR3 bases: TGTGCCAGCAGCTGCCCAATTGATAGCAATCAGCCCCAGCATTTT.

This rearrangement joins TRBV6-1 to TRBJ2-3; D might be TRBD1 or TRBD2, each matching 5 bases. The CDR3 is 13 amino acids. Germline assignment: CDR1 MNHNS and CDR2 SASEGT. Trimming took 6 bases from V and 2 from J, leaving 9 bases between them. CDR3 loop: CASRTGTTDTQYF. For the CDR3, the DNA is TGTGCCAGCAGGACGGGGACCACAGATACGCAGTATTTT.

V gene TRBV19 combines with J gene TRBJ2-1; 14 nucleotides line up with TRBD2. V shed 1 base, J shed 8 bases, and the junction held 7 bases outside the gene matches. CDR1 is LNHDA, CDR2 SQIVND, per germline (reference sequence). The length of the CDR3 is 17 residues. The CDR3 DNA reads TGTGCCAGTAGTATAGTGGGACTAGCGGGAGAGGACGATGAGCAGTTCTTC. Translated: CASSIVGLAGEDDEQFF.

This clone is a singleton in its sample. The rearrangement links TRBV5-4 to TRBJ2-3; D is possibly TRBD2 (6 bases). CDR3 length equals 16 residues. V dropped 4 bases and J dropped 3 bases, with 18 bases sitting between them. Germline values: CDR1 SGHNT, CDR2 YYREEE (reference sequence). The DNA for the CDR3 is TGTGCCAGCAGCCCCGGCGGCTCCGCGGGGACAGATACGCAGTATTTT. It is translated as CASSPGGSAGTDTQYF.

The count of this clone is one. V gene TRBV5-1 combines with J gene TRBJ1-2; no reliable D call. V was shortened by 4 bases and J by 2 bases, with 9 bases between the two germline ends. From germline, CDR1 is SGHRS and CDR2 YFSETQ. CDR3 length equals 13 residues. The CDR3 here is CASSGDPNYGYTF. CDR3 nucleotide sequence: TGCGCCAGCAGCGGCGACCCAAACTATGGCTACACCTTC.

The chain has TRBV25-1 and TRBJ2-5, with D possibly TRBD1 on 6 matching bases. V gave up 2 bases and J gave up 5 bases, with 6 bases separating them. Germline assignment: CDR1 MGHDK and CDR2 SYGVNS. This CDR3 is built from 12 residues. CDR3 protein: CASSEDRETQYF. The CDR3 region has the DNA TGTGCCAGCAGTGAAGACAGGGAGACCCAGTACTTC. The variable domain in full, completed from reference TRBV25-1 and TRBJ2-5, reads EADIYQTPRYLVIGTGKKITLECSQTMGHDKMYWYQQDPGMELHLIHYSYGVNSTEKGDLSSESTVSRIRTEHFPLTLESARPSHTSQYLCASSEDRETQYFGPGTRLLVL.

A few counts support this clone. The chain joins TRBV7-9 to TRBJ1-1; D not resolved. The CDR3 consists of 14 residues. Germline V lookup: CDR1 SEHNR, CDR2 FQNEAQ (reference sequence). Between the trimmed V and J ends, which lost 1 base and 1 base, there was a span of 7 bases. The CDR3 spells CASSLVGSNTEAFF. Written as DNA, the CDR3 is TGTGCCAGCAGCTTAGTTGGTTCGAACACTGAAGCTTTCTTT.

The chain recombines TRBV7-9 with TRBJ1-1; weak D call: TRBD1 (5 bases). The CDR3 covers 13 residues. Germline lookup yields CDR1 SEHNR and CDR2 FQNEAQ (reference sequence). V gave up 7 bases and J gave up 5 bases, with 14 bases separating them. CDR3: CASNPTGLTEAFF. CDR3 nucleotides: TGTGCCAGCAACCCCACAGGACTGACTGAAGCTTTCTTT.

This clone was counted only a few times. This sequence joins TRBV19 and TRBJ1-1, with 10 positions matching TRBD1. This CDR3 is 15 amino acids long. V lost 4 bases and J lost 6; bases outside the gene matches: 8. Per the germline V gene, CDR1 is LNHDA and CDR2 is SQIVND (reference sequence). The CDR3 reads CASSRQGAVSPEAFF. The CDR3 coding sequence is TGTGCCAGTAGTAGACAGGGGGCGGTTTCCCCTGAAGCTTTCTTT.

The DNA for the CDR3 is TGTGCCAGCAGCGTTGACCCAGGGGCTGCTTGGGGCTACACCTTC. It specifies CASSVDPGAAWGYTF. This chain uses TRBV6-1 with TRBJ1-2; maybe TRBD1 (6 bases). Trimming took 6 bases from V and 8 from J, leaving 22 bases between them. Looked up from germline, CDR1 is MNHNS and CDR2 is SASEGT. CDR3 length: 15 residues.

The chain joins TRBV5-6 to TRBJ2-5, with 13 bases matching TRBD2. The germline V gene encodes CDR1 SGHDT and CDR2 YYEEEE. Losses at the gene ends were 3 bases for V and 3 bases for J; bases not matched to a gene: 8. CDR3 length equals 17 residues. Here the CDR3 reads CASSSGTSGAKEETQYF. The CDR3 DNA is TGTGCCAGCAGCTCAGGGACTAGCGGGGCCAAAGAAGAGACCCAGTACTTC.

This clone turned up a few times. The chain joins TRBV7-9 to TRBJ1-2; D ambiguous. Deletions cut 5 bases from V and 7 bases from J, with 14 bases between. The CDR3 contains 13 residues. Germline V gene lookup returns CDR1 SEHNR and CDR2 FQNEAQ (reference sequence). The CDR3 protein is CASSQRAGFGYTF. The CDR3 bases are TGTGCCAGCAGCCAAAGGGCGGGGTTTGGCTACACCTTC.

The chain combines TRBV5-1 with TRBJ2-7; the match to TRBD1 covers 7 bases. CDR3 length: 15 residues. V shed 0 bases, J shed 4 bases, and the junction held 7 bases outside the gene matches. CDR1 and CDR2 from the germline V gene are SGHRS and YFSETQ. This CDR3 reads CASSLAYGRGYEQYF. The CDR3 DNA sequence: TGCGCCAGCAGCTTGGCTTATGGCAGGGGGTACGAGCAGTACTTC.

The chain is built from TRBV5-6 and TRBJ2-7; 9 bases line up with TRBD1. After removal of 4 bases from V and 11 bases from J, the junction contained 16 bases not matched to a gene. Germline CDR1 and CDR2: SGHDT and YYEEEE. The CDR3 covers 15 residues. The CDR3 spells CASSPDLGQGREKYF. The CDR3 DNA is TGTGCCAGCAGCCCGGACCTGGGACAGGGAAGGGAAAAGTACTTC.